The clone carrying this T cell receptor (beta chain) was detected once. This record comes from a study of blood T cell repertoires in COVID-19. Across the study: Researchers got acute and convalescent COVID-19 samples from the United States, Italy and Spain. PBMCs, B-cell-depleted T cells, or T cells provided the cDNA or gDNA that made up the material.

Repertoires were generated with immunoSEQ multiplex PCR, while TCRdb's copy carries only in-frame clones and drops some. The data show about 59,000 clones, 78% seen once. Germline V gene sequence: CDR1 SGHAT, CDR2 FQNNGV. Trimming took off 7 bases at V and 2 bases at J, with 13 bases between the two ends. The CDR3 totals 14 residues. The TCR originated in an older man with acute or convalescent COVID-19. The chain carries TRBV11-2 and TRBJ2-3; D is undetermined. What was sequenced was peripheral blood. This chain's CDR3 is CASTSDSLTDTQYF. The CDR3 nucleotides read TGTGCCAGCACCTCAGATTCCCTCACAGATACGCAGTATTTT.